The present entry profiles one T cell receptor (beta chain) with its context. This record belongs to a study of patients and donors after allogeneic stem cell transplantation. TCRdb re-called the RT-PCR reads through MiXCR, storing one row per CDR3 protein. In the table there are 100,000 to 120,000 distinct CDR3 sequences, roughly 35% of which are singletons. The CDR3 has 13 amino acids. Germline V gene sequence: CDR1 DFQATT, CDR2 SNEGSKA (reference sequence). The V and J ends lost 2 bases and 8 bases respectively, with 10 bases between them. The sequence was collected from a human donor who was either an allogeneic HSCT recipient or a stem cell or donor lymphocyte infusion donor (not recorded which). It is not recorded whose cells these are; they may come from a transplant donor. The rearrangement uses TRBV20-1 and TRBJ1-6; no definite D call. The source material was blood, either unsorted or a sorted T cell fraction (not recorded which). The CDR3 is CSARPIGDSPLHF. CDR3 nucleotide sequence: TGCAGTGCTAGACCCATAGGAGATTCACCCCTCCACTTT.